This passage covers 10 T cell receptor beta chains from one sample sequenced in a study of shared clonotypes between healthy human individuals (dated by TCRdb to 2020 to 2022). The library was obtained by the immunoSEQ multiplex PCR assay. The clones in this table, taken by TCRdb from immuneACCESS, are in-frame only. Not every clone is retained; where verified, under half of the shortfall comes from an unresolved V gene, and the cause of the rest is unknown. This sample has 1.4 million or so clones in its table, and approximately 98.5% of those were observed once. Around 0.38% of the sample is held by the ten biggest clonotypes. Material for sequencing was naive CD4+ T cells sorted from blood. What this sample's cell subset or site label stands for: CD45RA+ positively selected. All receptors derive from a man under 40 in good health.

The chain carries TRBV6-1 and TRBJ2-7; D possibly corresponds to TRBD1 (6 bases). This CDR3 has 14 amino acids. From germline, CDR1 is MNHNS and CDR2 SASEGT. Trimming left V 1 base short and J 0 bases short, with 7 bases between. The CDR3, as DNA: TGTGCCAGCAGTGAAGGGACAGCCTCCTACGAGCAGTACTTC. Protein: CASSEGTASYEQYF.

This rearrangement joins TRBV30 to TRBJ2-7; D gene ambiguous. Germline CDR1 reads GTSNPN; CDR2 reads SVGIG (reference sequence). The V gene lost 3 bases and the J gene lost 1 base, with 10 bases spanning the gap. This CDR3 region has 13 residues. For the CDR3, the DNA is TGTGCCTGGAGCGAGACCCTTTCCTACGAGCAGTACTTC. Its protein product is CAWSETLSYEQYF.

The CDR3 sequence is CASSGRTATGGQFF. CDR3 nucleotide sequence: TGCGCCAGCAGCGGGAGGACAGCAACCGGGGGGCAGTTCTTC. The V and J genes are TRBV5-1 and TRBJ2-1, with D perhaps given as TRBD1 or TRBD2 (6 bases each). Trimming took 4 bases from V and 12 from J, leaving 20 bases between them. This CDR3 is built from 14 residues. Germline V gives CDR1 SGHRS, CDR2 YFSETQ.

J is TRBJ2-7 and V is TRBV6-4; 10 bases are a match to TRBD2. V trimming: 3 bases; J trimming: 9 bases; junction bases outside the gene matches: 17. CDR3 length: 17 amino acids. The germline CDR1 and CDR2 sequences are MRHNA and SNTAGT. The CDR3 sequence is CASSDKREGLIIHGQYF. As DNA, the CDR3 is TGTGCCAGCAGTGATAAGCGGGAGGGCCTAATTATCCACGGGCAGTACTTC.

V is TRBV28 and J is TRBJ2-3, with 10 bases matching TRBD1. Germline loops: CDR1 MDHEN, CDR2 SYDVKM. V gave up 4 bases and J gave up 2 bases; unmatched junction bases: 12. The length of the CDR3 is 18 residues. CDR3 in amino acids: CASSWPLRQGAHTDTQYF. The DNA for the CDR3 is TGTGCCAGCAGTTGGCCGCTTCGACAGGGGGCCCACACAGATACGCAGTATTTT.

The chain uses TRBV28 and TRBJ1-2, with a possible D match to TRBD1 (5 bases). From germline, CDR1 is MDHEN and CDR2 SYDVKM. V lost 5 bases, J lost 4 bases, and 23 bases lay in between. CDR3 length: 17 residues. The CDR3 loop reads CASSTPGSNTGFYGYTF. CDR3 in DNA: TGTGCCAGCAGTACCCCAGGGTCCAACACGGGATTCTATGGCTACACCTTC.

The rearrangement uses TRBV6-5 and TRBJ2-7, with 7 bases that match TRBD1. This CDR3 region has 15 residues. V lost 6 bases and J lost 0; bases outside the gene matches: 8. Germline V CDR1 and CDR2: MNHEY, SVGAGI. DNA for the CDR3: TGTGCCAGCAGGACAGGGCGGTTTAGCTCCTACGAGCAGTACTTC. This encodes CASRTGRFSSYEQYF.

The rearrangement uses TRBV5-8 and TRBJ1-5; the D gene is possibly TRBD1 (6 bases). V was cut by 4 bases and J by 7 bases, with 18 bases left in between. The CDR3 spans 15 residues. Per the germline V gene, CDR1 is SGHTS and CDR2 is YDEGEE. CDR3 nucleotides: TGTGCCAGCAGCACAAAGGGCAGGGGAAACCAGCCCCAGCATTTT. Protein sequence: CASSTKGRGNQPQHF.

The chain is built from TRBV11-3 and TRBJ2-1; 11 nucleotides align to TRBD1. Germline loops: CDR1 SGHNT, CDR2 YENEEA. The junction had 1 base not matched to a gene; V was cut back by 5 bases and J by 7 bases. The CDR3 runs 13 residues. The CDR3 sequence is CASSRDRGNEQFF. CDR3 nucleotides: TGTGCCAGCAGCAGGGACAGGGGGAATGAGCAGTTCTTC. Supplemented by reference TRBV11-3 and TRBJ2-1, the full variable domain reads EAGVVQSPRYKIIEKKQPVAFWCNPISGHNTLYWYLQNLGQGPELLIRYENEEAVDDSQLPKDRFSAERLKGVDSTLKIQPAELGDSAVYLCASSRDRGNEQFFGPGTRLTVL.

The chain carries TRBV15 and TRBJ2-7; 7 bases fit TRBD1. Germline CDR1 and CDR2: LNHNV and YYDKDF (reference sequence). J lost 2 bases, V lost 0 bases, and 10 bases had no gene match. The CDR3 is 17 amino acids. In DNA, the CDR3 is TGTGCCACCAGCAGAGATTGGGCGAGGGACAGAACCTACGAGCAGTACTTC. Its translation is CATSRDWARDRTYEQYF.